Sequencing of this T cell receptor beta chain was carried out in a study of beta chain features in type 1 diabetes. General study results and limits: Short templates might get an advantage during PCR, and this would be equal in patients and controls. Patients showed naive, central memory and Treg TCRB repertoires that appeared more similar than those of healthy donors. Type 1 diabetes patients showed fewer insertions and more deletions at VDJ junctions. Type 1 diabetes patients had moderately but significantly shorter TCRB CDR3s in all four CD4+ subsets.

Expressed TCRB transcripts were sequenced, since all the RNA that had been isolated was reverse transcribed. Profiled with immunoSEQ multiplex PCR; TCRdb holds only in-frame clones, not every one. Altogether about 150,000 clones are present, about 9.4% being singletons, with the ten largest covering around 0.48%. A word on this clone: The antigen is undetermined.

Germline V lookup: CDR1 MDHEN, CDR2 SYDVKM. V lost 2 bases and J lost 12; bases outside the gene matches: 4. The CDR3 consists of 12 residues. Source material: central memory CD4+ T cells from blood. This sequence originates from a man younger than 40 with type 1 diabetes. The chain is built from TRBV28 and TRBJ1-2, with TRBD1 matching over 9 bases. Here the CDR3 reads CASSLGTGRHTF. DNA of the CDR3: TGTGCCAGCAGTTTAGGGACAGGGAGACACACCTTC.